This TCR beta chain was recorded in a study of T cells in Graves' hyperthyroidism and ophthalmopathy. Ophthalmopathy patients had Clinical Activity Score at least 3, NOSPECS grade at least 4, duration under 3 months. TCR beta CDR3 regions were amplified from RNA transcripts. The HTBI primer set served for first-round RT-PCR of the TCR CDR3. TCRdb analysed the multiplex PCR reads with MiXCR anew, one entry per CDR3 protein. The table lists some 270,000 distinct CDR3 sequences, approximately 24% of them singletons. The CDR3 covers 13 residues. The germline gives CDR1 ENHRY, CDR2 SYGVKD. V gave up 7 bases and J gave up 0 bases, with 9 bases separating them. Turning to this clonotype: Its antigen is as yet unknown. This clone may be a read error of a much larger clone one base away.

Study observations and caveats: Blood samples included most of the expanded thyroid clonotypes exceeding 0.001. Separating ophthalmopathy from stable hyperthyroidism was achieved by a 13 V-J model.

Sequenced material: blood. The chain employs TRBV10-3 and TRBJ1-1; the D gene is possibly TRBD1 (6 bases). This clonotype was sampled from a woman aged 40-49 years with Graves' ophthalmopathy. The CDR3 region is CAIKGQLNTEAFF. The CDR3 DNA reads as TGTGCCATCAAAGGACAGCTGAACACTGAAGCTTTCTTT.